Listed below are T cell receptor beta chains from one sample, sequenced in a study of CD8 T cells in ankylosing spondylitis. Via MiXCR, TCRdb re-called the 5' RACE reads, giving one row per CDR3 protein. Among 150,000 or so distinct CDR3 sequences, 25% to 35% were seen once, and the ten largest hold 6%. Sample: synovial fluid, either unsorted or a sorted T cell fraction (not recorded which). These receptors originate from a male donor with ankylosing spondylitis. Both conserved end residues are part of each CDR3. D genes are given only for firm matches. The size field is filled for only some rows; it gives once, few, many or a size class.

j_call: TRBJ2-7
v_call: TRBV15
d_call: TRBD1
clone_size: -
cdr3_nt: TGTGCCACCAGCAGAGAGTGGACAGGGGAGGGATACGAGCAGTACTTC
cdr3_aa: CATSREWTGEGYEQYF

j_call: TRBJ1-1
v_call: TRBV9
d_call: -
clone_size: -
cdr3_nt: TGTGCCAGCAGTCCCCAAGGTTCGGTGGGAAACGCTGAAGCTTTCTTT
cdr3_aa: CASSPQGSVGNAEAFF

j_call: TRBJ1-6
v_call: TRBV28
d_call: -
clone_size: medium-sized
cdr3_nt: TGTGCCAGTACAGGGAGCTCCTATAATTCACCCCTCCACTTT
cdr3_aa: CASTGSSYNSPLHF

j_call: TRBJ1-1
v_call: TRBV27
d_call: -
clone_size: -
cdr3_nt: TGTGCCAGCAGTTTCAGGGGCCCTCTGAACACTGAAGCTTTCTTT
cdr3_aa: CASSFRGPLNTEAFF

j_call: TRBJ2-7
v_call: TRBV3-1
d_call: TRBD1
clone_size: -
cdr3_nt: TGTGCCAGCAGCCAAAGGACAGGCTACGAGCAGTACTTC
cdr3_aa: CASSQRTGYEQYF

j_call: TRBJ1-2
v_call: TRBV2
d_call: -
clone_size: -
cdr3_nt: TGTGCCACATCTACAGAGTTCTCCGGTGGCTACACCTTC
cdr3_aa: CATSTEFSGGYTF

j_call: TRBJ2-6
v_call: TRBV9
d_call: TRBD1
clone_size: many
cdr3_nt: TGTGCCAGCAGCGTAGGGACAGGGGGCACCTCTGGGGCCAACGTCCTGACTTTC
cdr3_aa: CASSVGTGGTSGANVLTF

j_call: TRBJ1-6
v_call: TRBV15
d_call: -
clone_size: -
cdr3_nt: TGTGCCACCAGCAGAGATCCTGGGGGGATCCCCCTCCACTTT
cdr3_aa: CATSRDPGGIPLHF

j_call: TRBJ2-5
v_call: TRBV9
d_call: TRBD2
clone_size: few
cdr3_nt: TGTGCCAGCAGCGTAGGACTAGCGGTATCTCAAGAGACCCAGTACTTC
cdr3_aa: CASSVGLAVSQETQYF

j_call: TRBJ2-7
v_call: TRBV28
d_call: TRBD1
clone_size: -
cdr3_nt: TGTGCCAGCAGTATACAGGGGGCCGAGCAGTACTTC
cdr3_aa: CASSIQGAEQYF

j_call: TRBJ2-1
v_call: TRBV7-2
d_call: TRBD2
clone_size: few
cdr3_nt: TGTGCCAGCAGCTTAAGGGGGACTAGCCATGGCAATGAGCAGTTCTTC
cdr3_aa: CASSLRGTSHGNEQFF

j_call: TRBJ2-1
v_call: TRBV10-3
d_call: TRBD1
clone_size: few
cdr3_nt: TGTGCCATCAGCCTTGGGACAGACCCCTACAATGAGCAGTTCTTC
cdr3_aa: CAISLGTDPYNEQFF

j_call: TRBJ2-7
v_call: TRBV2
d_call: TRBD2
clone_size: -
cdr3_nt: TGTGCCAGCAGGTGGGGACGGACTAGCGGATCCTACGAGCAGTACTTC
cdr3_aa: CASRWGRTSGSYEQYF

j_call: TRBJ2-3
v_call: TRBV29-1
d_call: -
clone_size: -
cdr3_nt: TGCAGCGTTGAAGGAGGGACCCGCCTCACAGATACGCAGTATTTT
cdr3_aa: CSVEGGTRLTDTQYF

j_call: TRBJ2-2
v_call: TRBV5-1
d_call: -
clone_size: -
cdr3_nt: TGCGCCAGCAGCCCCGGCGGGCCGAGGACCGGGGAGCTGTTTTTT
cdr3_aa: CASSPGGPRTGELFF

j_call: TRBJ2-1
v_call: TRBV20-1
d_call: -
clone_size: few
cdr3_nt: TGCAGTGCTCGACACCCATCGAGAAGCTCCTACAATGAGCAGTTCTTC
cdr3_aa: CSARHPSRSSYNEQFF

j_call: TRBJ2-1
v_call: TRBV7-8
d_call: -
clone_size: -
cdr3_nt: TGTGCCAGCAGCTACGACGGAAACTCCTACAATGAGCAGTTCTTC
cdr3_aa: CASSYDGNSYNEQFF

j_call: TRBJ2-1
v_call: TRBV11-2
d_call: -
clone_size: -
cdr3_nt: TGTGCCAGCAGCCTCGGGCGGTCGGGGTCCTCTGTAGGGTTTGAGCAGTTCTTC
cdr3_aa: CASSLGRSGSSVGFEQFF

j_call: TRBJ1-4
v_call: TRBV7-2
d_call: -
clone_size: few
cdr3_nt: TGTGCCAGCAGTTGGTCTGCTCAAACTAATGAAAAACTGTTTTTT
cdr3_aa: CASSWSAQTNEKLFF

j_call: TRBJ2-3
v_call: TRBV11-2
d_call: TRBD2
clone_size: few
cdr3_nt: TGTGCCAGCAGCACTAGCGGGAACACAGATACGCAGTATTTT
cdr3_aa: CASSTSGNTDTQYF

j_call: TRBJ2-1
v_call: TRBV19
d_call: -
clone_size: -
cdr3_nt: TGTGCCAGTAGCGAAAGAGACGGCTACAATGAGCAGTTCTTC
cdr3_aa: CASSERDGYNEQFF

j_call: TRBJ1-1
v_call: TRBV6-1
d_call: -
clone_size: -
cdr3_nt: TGTGCCAGCATCCTGCAGGTAGGCAGCACTGAAGCTTTCTTT
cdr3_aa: CASILQVGSTEAFF

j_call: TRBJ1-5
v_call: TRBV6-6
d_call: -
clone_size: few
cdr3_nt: TGTGCCAGCAGAGCAATCGATCAGCCCCAGCATTTT
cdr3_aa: CASRAIDQPQHF

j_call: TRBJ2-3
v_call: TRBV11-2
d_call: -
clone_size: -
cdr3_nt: TGTGCCAGCAGCTTAGGGGGGGACGATACGCAGTATTTT
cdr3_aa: CASSLGGDDTQYF

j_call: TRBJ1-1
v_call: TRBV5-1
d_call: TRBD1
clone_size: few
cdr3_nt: TGCGCCAGCAGCTTGGTCGGGACAGGGAAAACTGAAGCTTTCTTT
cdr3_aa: CASSLVGTGKTEAFF

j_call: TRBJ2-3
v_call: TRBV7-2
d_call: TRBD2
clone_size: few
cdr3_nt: TGTGCCAGCAGCTTATACGGGGGGGCTAGGTCAGATACGCAGTATTTT
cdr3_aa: CASSLYGGARSDTQYF

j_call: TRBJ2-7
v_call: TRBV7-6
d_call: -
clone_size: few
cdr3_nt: TGTGCCAGCAGCAACGATAGGGTTTTGGGCTCCTACGAGCAGTACTTC
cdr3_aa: CASSNDRVLGSYEQYF

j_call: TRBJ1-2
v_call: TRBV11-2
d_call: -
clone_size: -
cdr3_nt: TGTGCCAGCAGCTTAGTGTGGGAGGGGAACTATGGCTACACCTTC
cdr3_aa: CASSLVWEGNYGYTF

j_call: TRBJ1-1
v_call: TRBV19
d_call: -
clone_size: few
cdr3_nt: TGTGCCAGTAGTATTTACGGGGAGAACACTGAAGCTTTCTTT
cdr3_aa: CASSIYGENTEAFF

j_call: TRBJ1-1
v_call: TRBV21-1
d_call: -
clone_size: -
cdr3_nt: TGTGCCAGCAGCAAGTACAGGGGCACTGAAGCTTTCTTT
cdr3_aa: CASSKYRGTEAFF

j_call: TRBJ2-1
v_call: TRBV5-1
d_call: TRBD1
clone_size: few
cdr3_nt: TGCGCCAGCAGCTTGGACGGACAGGGCAACAATGAGCAGTTCTTC
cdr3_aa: CASSLDGQGNNEQFF

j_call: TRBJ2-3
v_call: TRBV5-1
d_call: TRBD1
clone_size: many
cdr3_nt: TGCGCCAGCAGCAAGGACAGGGGAACAGATACGCAGTATTTT
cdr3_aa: CASSKDRGTDTQYF

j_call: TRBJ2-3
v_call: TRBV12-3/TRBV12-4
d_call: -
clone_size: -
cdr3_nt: TGTGCCAGCAGTTTGGGCATAGCGTTGGACACAGATACGCAGTATTTT
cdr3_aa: CASSLGIALDTDTQYF

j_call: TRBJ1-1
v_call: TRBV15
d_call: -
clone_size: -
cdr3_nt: TGTGCCACCAGCAGAGAACAGGTCGGAATCGGGACTGAAGCTTTCTTT
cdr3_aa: CATSREQVGIGTEAFF

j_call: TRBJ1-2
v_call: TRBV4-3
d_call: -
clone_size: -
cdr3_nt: TGCGCCAGCAGCCAAGATACGTGGGAGGTACATGGCTACACCTTC
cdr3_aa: CASSQDTWEVHGYTF

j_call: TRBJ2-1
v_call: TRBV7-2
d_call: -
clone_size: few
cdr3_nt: TGTGCCAGCAGCTTATGGGTTCCTCTTTCCGATGAGCAGTTCTTC
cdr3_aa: CASSLWVPLSDEQFF

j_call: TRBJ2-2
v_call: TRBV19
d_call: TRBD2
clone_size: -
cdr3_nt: TGTGCCAGTAGCCCCGGGACTAGCGTCACCGGGGAGCTGTTTTTT
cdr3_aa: CASSPGTSVTGELFF

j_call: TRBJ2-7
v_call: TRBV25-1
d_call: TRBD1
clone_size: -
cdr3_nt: TGTGCCAGCAGTGAGGAGGACAGGGCGGGCGAGCAGTACTTC
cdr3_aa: CASSEEDRAGEQYF

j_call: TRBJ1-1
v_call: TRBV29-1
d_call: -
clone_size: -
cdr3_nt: TGCAGCGTTGATGCGGGCACTGAAGCTTTCTTT
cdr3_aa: CSVDAGTEAFF

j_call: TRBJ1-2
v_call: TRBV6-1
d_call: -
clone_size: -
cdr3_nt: TGTGCCAGCAGTGTTTCCAGGATCTATGGCTACACCTTC
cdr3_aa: CASSVSRIYGYTF

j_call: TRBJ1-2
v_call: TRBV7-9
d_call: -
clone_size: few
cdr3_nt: TGTGCCAGCAGCTCTCGAACATCTGGCAACTATGGCTACACCTTC
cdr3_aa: CASSSRTSGNYGYTF

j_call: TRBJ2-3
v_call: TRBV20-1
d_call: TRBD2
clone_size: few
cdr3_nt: TGCAGTGCCCCACGGGGCGCGGGAGGAGATACGCAGTATTTT
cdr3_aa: CSAPRGAGGDTQYF

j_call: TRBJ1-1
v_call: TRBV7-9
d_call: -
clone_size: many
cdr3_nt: TGTGCCAGCAGTATGGGGCAGGTGGGGATGAACACTGAAGCTTTCTTT
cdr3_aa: CASSMGQVGMNTEAFF